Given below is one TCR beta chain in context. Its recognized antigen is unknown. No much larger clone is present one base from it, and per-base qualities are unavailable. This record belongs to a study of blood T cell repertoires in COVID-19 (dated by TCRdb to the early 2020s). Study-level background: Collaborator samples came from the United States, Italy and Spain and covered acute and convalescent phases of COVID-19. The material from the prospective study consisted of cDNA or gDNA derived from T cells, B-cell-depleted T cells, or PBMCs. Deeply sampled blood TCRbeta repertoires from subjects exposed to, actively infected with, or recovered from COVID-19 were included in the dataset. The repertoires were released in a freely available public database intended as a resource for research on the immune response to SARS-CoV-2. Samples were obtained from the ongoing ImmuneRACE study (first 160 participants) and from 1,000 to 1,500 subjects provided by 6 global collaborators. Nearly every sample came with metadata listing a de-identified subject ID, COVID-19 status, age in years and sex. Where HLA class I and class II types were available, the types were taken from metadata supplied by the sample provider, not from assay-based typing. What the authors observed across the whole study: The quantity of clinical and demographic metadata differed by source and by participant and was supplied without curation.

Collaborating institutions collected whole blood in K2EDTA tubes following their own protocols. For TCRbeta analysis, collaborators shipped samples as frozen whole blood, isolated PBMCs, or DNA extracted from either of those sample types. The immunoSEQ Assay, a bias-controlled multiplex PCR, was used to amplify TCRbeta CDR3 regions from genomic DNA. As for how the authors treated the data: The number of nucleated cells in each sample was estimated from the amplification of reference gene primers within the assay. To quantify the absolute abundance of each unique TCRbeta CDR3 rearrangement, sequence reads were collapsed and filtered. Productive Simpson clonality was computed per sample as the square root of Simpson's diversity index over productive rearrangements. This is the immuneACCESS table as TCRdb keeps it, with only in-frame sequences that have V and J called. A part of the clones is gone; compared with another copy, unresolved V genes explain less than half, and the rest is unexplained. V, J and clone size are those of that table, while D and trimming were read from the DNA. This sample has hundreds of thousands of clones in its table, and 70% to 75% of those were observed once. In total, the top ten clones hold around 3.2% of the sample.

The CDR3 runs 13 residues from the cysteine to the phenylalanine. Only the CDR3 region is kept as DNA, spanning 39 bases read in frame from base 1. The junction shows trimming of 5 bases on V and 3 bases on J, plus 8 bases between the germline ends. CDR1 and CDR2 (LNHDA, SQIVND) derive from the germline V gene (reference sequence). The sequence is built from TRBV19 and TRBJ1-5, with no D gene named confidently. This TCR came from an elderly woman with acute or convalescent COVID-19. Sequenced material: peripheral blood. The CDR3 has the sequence CASSATPNQPQHF. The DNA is TGTGCCAGTAGTGCGACACCCAATCAGCCCCAGCATTTT.